This T cell receptor beta chain was recorded in a study of OX40 agonist ivuxolimab in advanced cancers. Germline-derived CDR1 and CDR2 are MNHNY and SVGAGI (reference sequence). This CDR3 contains 14 residues. The V gene lost 8 bases and the J gene lost 4 bases, with 18 bases spanning the gap. TCRdb's copy holds only in-frame clones and misses some; the assay was immunoSEQ multiplex PCR. The sample has tens of thousands of clones; 80% to 90% are singletons. Of note for this clone: Its antigen is undetermined.

Notes on the study in general: CD8+ T cells (on average) carried more expanded clones than CD4+ T cells. Normalized expansion of T-cell clones was also low for some nonresponders.

Here the sequenced sample was CD4+ or CD8+ T cells sorted from blood, taken in a trial of the OX40 agonist ivuxolimab. J is TRBJ2-7 and V is TRBV6-6, with TRBD1 as a possible D gene (7 bases). This TCR came from an adult with an advanced solid tumor such as melanoma, head and neck, liver or kidney cancer. This CDR3 is CASRGGTAPYEQYF. CDR3 nucleotide sequence: TGTGCCAGCCGAGGAGGGACAGCTCCTTACGAGCAGTACTTC.